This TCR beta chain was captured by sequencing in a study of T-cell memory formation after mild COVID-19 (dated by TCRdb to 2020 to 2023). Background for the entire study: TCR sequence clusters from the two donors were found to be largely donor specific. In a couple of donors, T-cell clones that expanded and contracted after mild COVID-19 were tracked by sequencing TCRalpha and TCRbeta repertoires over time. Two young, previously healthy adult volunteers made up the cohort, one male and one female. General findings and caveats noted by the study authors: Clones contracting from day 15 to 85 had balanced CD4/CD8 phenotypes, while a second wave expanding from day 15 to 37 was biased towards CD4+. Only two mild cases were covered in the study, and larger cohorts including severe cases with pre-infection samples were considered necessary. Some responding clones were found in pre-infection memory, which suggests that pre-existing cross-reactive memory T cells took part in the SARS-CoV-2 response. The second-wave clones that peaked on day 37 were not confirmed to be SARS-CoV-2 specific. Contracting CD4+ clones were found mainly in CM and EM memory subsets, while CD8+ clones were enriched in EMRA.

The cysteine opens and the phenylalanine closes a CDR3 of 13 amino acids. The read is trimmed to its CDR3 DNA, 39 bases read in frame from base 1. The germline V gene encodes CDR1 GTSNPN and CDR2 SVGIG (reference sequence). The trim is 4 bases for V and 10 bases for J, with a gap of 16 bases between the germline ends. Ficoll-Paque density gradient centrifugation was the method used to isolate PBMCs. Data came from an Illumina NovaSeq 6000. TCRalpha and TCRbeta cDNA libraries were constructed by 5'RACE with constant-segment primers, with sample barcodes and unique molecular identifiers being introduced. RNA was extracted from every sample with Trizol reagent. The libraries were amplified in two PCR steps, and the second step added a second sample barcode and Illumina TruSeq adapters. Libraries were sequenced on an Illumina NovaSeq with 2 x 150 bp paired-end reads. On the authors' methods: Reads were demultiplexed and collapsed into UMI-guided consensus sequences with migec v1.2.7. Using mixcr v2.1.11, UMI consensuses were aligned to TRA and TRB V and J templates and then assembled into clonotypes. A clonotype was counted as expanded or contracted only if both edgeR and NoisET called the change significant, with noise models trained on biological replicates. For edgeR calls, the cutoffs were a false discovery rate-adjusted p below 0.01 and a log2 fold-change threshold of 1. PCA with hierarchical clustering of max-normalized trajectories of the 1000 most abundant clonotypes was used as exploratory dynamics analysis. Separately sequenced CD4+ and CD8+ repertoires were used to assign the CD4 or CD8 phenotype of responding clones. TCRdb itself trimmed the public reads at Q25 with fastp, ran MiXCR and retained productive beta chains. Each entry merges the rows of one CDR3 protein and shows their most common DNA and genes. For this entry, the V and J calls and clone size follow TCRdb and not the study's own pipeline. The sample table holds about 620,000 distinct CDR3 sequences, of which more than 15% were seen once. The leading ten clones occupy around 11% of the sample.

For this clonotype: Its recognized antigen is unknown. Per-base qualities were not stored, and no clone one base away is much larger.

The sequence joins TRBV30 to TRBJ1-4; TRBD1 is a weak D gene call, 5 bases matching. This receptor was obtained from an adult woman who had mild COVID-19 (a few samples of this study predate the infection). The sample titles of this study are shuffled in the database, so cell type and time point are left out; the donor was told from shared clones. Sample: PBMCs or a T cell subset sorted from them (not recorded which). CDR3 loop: CAWTSGGFGKLFF. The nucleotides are TGTGCCTGGACCTCCGGGGGTTTCGGAAAACTGTTTTTT.